The 22 T cell receptor beta chains below all came from one sample that was sequenced in a study of T cells in Graves' hyperthyroidism and ophthalmopathy. Amplification of TCR beta CDR3 regions used RNA as the template. TCR CDR3 regions were first amplified by RT-PCR with HTBI primers. MiXCR was run by TCRdb on the multiplex PCR reads, yielding one entry per CDR3 protein. The data contain approximately 370,000 distinct CDR3 sequences, about a sixth of them singletons. The sequenced material came from blood. All receptors derive from a woman aged 25 to 39 with Graves' hyperthyroidism that later progressed to Graves' ophthalmopathy.

This clonotype was seen many times. J is TRBJ2-7 and V is TRBV12-3 or TRBV12-4; maybe TRBD1 (6 bases). With 5 bases removed from V and 5 bases from J, the gap between germline ends came to 19 bases. This CDR3 is 15 amino acids long. The CDR3 sequence is CASSPTGFHLHEQYF. CDR3 bases: TGTGCCAGCAGTCCCACAGGGTTTCATCTTCACGAGCAGTACTTC.

V gene TRBV9 combines with J gene TRBJ2-3, with D tentatively TRBD2 (5 bases). The CDR3 is 13 residues long. Germline values: CDR1 SGDLS, CDR2 YYNGEE. The V gene lost 1 base and the J gene lost 2 bases, with 5 bases spanning the gap. The CDR3 bases are TGTGCCAGCAGCGTACTAGCCACAGATACGCAGTATTTT. Translated, it gives CASSVLATDTQYF.

This clonotype came up a few times. The chain has TRBV20-1 and TRBJ2-1; 9 nucleotides match TRBD2. Germline loops: CDR1 DFQATT, CDR2 SNEGSKA (reference sequence). The V segment lost 2 bases and the J segment 11 bases; nucleotides outside the gene matches: 13. The CDR3 has 15 amino acids. In DNA, the CDR3 is TGCAGTGCTAGACCCACTAGCGGGCTAGGTAATAAGCAGTTCTTC. Residues: CSARPTSGLGNKQFF.

This clonotype was picked up many times. The gene calls are TRBV28 and TRBJ1-1; TRBD1 matches at 8 bases. After removal of 3 bases from V and 1 base from J, the junction contained 1 base not matched to a gene. This CDR3 is 14 amino acids long. Germline loops: CDR1 MDHEN, CDR2 SYDVKM. The CDR3 sequence is CASSFDRGNTEAFF. The CDR3 DNA follows: TGTGCCAGCAGTTTCGACAGGGGGAACACTGAAGCTTTCTTT.

This clonotype appeared a few times. This chain uses TRBV27 with TRBJ2-3; 10 nucleotides match TRBD2. The V and J ends lost 7 bases and 4 bases, in that order; junction bases with no gene match: 11. The CDR3 is 16 amino acids. Germline values: CDR1 MNHEY, CDR2 SMNVEV (reference sequence). The CDR3 DNA is TGTGCCAGCAATATTTTAGCGGGAGGCTATCCAGATACGCAGTATTTT. This encodes CASNILAGGYPDTQYF.

This clonotype occurred many times. The genes are TRBV7-9 and TRBJ2-5, with 10 bases matching TRBD1. This CDR3 region has 17 residues. Looked up from germline, CDR1 is SEHNR and CDR2 is FQNEAQ (reference sequence). With 7 bases clipped from V and 1 base from J, the junction kept 12 bases outside the gene matches. The CDR3 nucleotides read TGTGCCAGCACCGTCACGGGACAGGGGCACTTCCAAGAGACCCAGTACTTC. Translating gives CASTVTGQGHFQETQYF. Full variable domain (remainder filled in from reference TRBV7-9 and TRBJ2-5): DTGVSQNPRHKITKRGQNVTFRCDPISEHNRLYWYRQTLGQGPEFLTYFQNEAQLEKSRLLSDRFSAERPKGSFSTLEIQRTEQGDSAMYLCASTVTGQGHFQETQYFGPGTRLLVL.

Points on this clonotype: This may arise from a read error, as a much more abundant clone is one base away. The final CDR3 position lacks the conserved phenylalanine or tryptophan, pointing to a likely read error. The chain carries TRBV15 and TRBJ1-6; D might be TRBD1 (6 bases). V was pared by 5 bases and J by 9 bases, with 11 bases between. Germline CDR1 is LNHNV and CDR2 is YYDKDF (reference sequence). CDR3 size: 13 residues. The CDR3 region is CATSSQQGSPLHL. CDR3 DNA: TGTGCCACCAGCTCCCAACAGGGTTCACCCCTCCACCTT.

This clonotype has ten or more counts. The chain couples TRBV27 to TRBJ2-7, with D uncertain. This CDR3 contains 14 residues. V was trimmed by 3 bases and J by 3 bases, leaving 12 bases between them. Germline V gene sequence: CDR1 MNHEY, CDR2 SMNVEV (reference sequence). The CDR3 loop reads CASSFDETHYEQYF. In DNA, the CDR3 is TGTGCCAGCAGTTTTGACGAGACCCACTACGAGCAGTACTTC.

The table lists this clonotype with a few counts. The chain links TRBV19 to TRBJ2-5, with a weak D call TRBD2 (6 bases). The length of the CDR3 is 14 residues. The V gene's germline CDR1 is LNHDA and CDR2 SQIVND (reference sequence). Trimming removed 5 bases at V and 2 bases at J, with 12 bases between. CDR3 amino acids: CASSSEGRQETQYF. In nucleotides, the CDR3 is TGTGCCAGTAGTTCCGAGGGGAGGCAAGAGACCCAGTACTTC.

A remark on this clonotype: Just one base apart from a much larger clone, this may be a read error. The chain employs TRBV7-4 and TRBJ1-4; D is possibly TRBD1 (6 bases). CDR3 size: 18 residues. V shed 5 bases and J shed 8 bases, with 27 bases lying between them. Germline V gives CDR1 SGHVT, CDR2 SQSDAQ. CDR3 bases: TGTGCCAGCAGCCTTATCCGGGGCAGGGGACTCAGGTGCGAAAAACTGTTTTTT. It is translated as CASSLIRGRGLRCEKLFF.

This clonotype was picked up many times. Here the CDR3 reads CASSLDPAVRAFF. The CDR3 DNA is TGCGCCAGCAGCTTAGACCCCGCGGTGCGCGCTTTCTTT. The chain uses TRBV5-1 and TRBJ1-1; D remains ambiguous. The V and J ends lost 2 bases and 11 bases respectively, with 16 bases between them. The V gene's germline CDR1 is SGHRS and CDR2 YFSETQ. The CDR3 covers 13 residues.

The chain combines TRBV13 with TRBJ2-3, with D perhaps TRBD1 (5 bases). In germline, CDR1 is PRHDT, CDR2 FYEKMQ (reference sequence). Trimming removed 5 bases at V and 3 bases at J, with 12 bases between. The CDR3 runs to 14 residues. DNA of the CDR3: TGTGCCAGCAGCCTCTTTCAGGGAACAGATACGCAGTATTTT. This sequence encodes CASSLFQGTDTQYF.

This clonotype occurred a few times. This clone may be a read error of a much larger clone one base away. The chain links TRBV28 to TRBJ1-1; 9 bases are shared with TRBD1. This CDR3 comprises 16 residues. From germline, CDR1 is MDHEN and CDR2 SYDVKM. The CDR3 sequence: CASSPRTGVVGTGAFF. DNA for the CDR3: TGTGCCAGCAGCCCGAGGACAGGGGTGGTTGGCACTGGAGCTTTCTTT.

The genes are TRBV5-1 and TRBJ1-3, with a possible D match to TRBD1 (5 bases). Between the trimmed V and J ends, which lost 1 base and 5 bases, there was a span of 10 bases. Germline CDR1 and CDR2: SGHRS and YFSETQ. The CDR3 is made up of 14 amino acids. In DNA form, the CDR3 reads TGCGCCAGCAGCTTGCAGGGTAACCGAAACACCATATATTTT. It specifies CASSLQGNRNTIYF. Drawing the rest from reference TRBV5-1 and TRBJ1-3, the complete variable domain is KAGVTQTPRYLIKTRGQQVTLSCSPISGHRSVSWYQQTPGQGLQFLFEYFSETQRNKGNFPGRFSGRQFSNSRSEMNVSTLELGDSALYLCASSLQGNRNTIYFGEGSWLTVV.

The V gene is TRBV19, the J gene TRBJ1-4; 7 bases are shared with TRBD1. The J segment lost 3 bases and the V segment lost 5 bases, leaving 3 bases of the junction unmatched. Germline CDR1 LNHDA, CDR2 SQIVND (reference sequence). The CDR3 is 14 residues long. The chain's CDR3 is CASSDQGANEKLFF. The CDR3 region has the DNA TGTGCCAGTAGTGACCAGGGGGCTAATGAAAAACTGTTTTTT. The whole variable domain, filled in from reference TRBV19 and TRBJ1-4, reads DGGITQSPKYLFRKEGQNVTLSCEQNLNHDAMYWYRQDPGQGLRLIYYSQIVNDFQKGDIAEGYSVSREKKESFPLTVTSAQKNPTAFYLCASSDQGANEKLFFGSGTQLSVL.

This clonotype has a count of ten or more. The chain links TRBV5-1 to TRBJ2-7, with 9 bases that match TRBD2. The CDR3 extends over 18 amino acids. The V gene end was trimmed by 0 bases and the J gene end by 0 bases; junction bases not matched to a gene: 10. Germline loops: CDR1 SGHRS, CDR2 YFSETQ. CDR3 DNA: TGCGCCAGCAGCTTGGTGGGGACTAGCCGCGAACTCTCCTACGAGCAGTACTTC. Amino acids: CASSLVGTSRELSYEQYF.

In its sample, this clonotype was seen many times. The chain links TRBV6-6 to TRBJ2-5; TRBD1 is a possible D gene (5 bases). This CDR3 comprises 17 residues. V lost 0 bases, J lost 2 bases, and 16 bases lay in between. Germline values: CDR1 MNHNY, CDR2 SVGAGI (reference sequence). The CDR3 reads CASSYSLDMKLQETQYF. DNA for the CDR3: TGTGCCAGCAGTTACTCTTTGGACATGAAATTACAAGAGACCCAGTACTTC.

This rearrangement joins TRBV2 to TRBJ1-6; no reliable D call. This CDR3 has 13 residues. Germline CDR1 SNHLY, CDR2 FYNNEI. Deletions cut 3 bases from V and 7 bases from J, with 7 bases between. CDR3 protein: CASSDSANSPLHF. The CDR3 nucleotides read TGTGCCAGCAGTGATTCAGCAAATTCACCCCTCCACTTT. Variable domain in full (rest from reference TRBV2 and TRBJ1-6): EPEVTQTPSHQVTQMGQEVILRCVPISNHLYFYWYRQILGQKVEFLVSFYNNEISEKSEIFDDQFSVERPDGSNFTLKIRSTKLEDSAMYFCASSDSANSPLHFGNGTRLTVT.

With respect to this clonotype: With a much larger clone just one base away, this may be a read error. The chain is built from TRBV3-1 and TRBJ2-5; TRBD2 aligns across 11 bases. The CDR3 consists of 16 residues. Germline CDR1 LGHDT, CDR2 YNNKEL (reference sequence). CDR3 in DNA: TGTGCCGGCAGCCAGACTAGCGGGGCGTACCAAGAGACCCAGTACTTC. Its translation is CAGSQTSGAYQETQYF.

In its sample, this clonotype was seen a few times. The V call is TRBV6-1, the J call TRBJ2-7; D remains ambiguous. V lost 5 bases, J lost 2 bases, and 7 bases lay in between. This CDR3 is built from 12 residues. CDR1 is MNHNS and CDR2 is SASEGT in the germline V gene. The CDR3 nucleotides read TGTGCCAGCAGTCCCGACCCCTACGAGCAGTACTTC. As protein: CASSPDPYEQYF.

This clonotype was detected many times. This chain links TRBV11-2 with TRBJ2-5; D gene unclear. Per the germline V gene, CDR1 is SGHAT and CDR2 is FQNNGV. The germline V and J ends were trimmed by 1 base and 5 bases, with 14 bases remaining between them. The length of the CDR3 is 15 residues. CDR3 DNA sequence: TGTGCCAGCAGCTTAGTTGACTTTCTGGGGGAGACCCAGTACTTC. It encodes CASSLVDFLGETQYF.

This chain joins TRBV9 and TRBJ2-3; D is possibly TRBD1 (6 bases). The J call may not be correct, given that the DNA end is closer to TRBJ1-5. From germline, CDR1 is SGDLS and CDR2 YYNGEE. This CDR3 contains 14 residues. The CDR3 loop is CASSRSGGTDTQHF. The CDR3 DNA follows: TGTGCCAGCAGCCGTTCTGGGGGCACAGATACGCAGCATTTT.